Reported below is one TCR beta chain. The antigen it binds to is not known. Nothing much larger sits one base from this clone, and base qualities are not available. At the DNA level, this CDR3 is encoded by other sequences in the same sample as well. Genomic DNA was isolated using the Qiagen DNeasy kit from unsorted PBMCs as well as from negatively selected CD4+ and CD8+ fractions. Using primers that anneal to V and J segments, immunoSEQ multiplex PCR amplified the TCR beta CDR3 regions. Amplification bias was minimized using a synthetic immune receptor repertoire, and residual bias was removed computationally after sequencing. The published analysis was carried out like this. Repertoire diversity was quantified as the Shannon entropy index using custom Python scripts. Unsorted, CD4+ and CD8+ repertoires were analyzed separately, except for combined analyses in which CD4+ and CD8+ sequences were merged in silico. Clonal expansion was defined as a frequency increase of at least 2-fold after treatment compared with C1D1, and clones undetected at baseline were assigned a pseudocount of 0.5. Clones with 0 or 1 copy at C1D1 were defined as singleton clones, while clones with 2 or more copies were defined as non-singleton clones. Clones expanded in unsorted samples were labelled as CD4+, CD8+ or unknown by matching protein sequences in sorted samples from the same patient. Diversity changes from C1D1 to C4D1 were tested in paired samples using Wilcoxon tests. The clones in this table, taken by TCRdb from immuneACCESS, are in-frame only. Not every clone is retained; where verified, under half of the shortfall comes from an unresolved V gene, and the cause of the rest is unknown. The V and J calls and clone size come from that table; D and trimming were worked out from the DNA. Recorded for this sample are roughly 56,000 clones; 70% to 90% of them occurred a single time. Under 6% of the sample is in the top ten clones.

What this sample's time point label stands for: cycle 2 day 1 (C2D1) of nivolumab. Every trial patient had relapsed after autologous stem cell transplantation, and cohorts A, B and C differed in prior brentuximab vedotin exposure. The trial cohort was composed of over 50 patients with relapsed/refractory classical Hodgkin lymphoma, for whom complete response, partial response or progressive disease was recorded as best overall response. In the multi-cohort phase II CheckMate 205 trial, trial patients received single-agent nivolumab. An independent review committee assessed best overall response using the 2007 International Working Group response criteria. PBMCs from the trial were collected at three points: immediately before nivolumab initiation (C1D1), and during therapy at cycle 2 day 1 and cycle 4 day 1. Peripheral blood was collected in 8 mL Vacutainer Cell Preparation Tubes, from which PBMCs were isolated by centrifugation and then cryopreserved.

CDR1 SGHRS and CDR2 YFSETQ are derived from the germline V gene. Reading from cysteine to phenylalanine, the CDR3 counts 16 amino acids. Of all the DNA, just the CDR3 is kept, 48 bases in frame from base 1. Between the V and J ends, shortened by 3 bases and 0 bases respectively, the junction contains 12 bases. The data were taken from a study of PD-1 blockade in classical Hodgkin lymphoma (dated by TCRdb to about 2020). Context from the whole study: Nivolumab dosing was 3 mg/kg intravenously every 2 weeks, continuing until either disease progression or unacceptable toxicity. The study used CyTOF and TCR beta sequencing to define a peripheral blood immune signature of response to PD-1 blockade in classical Hodgkin lymphoma. Study-wide findings and limitations: Trial patients achieving complete response had baseline diversity similar to newly diagnosed patients, whereas partial responders and progressors had significantly lower diversity. Diversity was lower in patients who began nivolumab less than 1 year after ASCT, so these patients were left out of later analyses to avoid confounding by immune reconstitution. Newly diagnosed patients were reported to have lower baseline TCR diversity than healthy donors, and relapsed/refractory patients were reported to have lower baseline TCR diversity still. A significant rise by C4D1 was seen in CD4+ but not CD8+ TCR diversity (p=0.0027 vs p=0.16), with the rise being most apparent in complete responders (p=0.02). The study was limited to a single clinical trial cohort, and causes of repertoire differences, possibly disease activity or prior therapy, remained undefined.

The rearrangement combines TRBV5-1 with TRBJ2-2; the D gene could be either TRBD1 or TRBD2, each agreeing at 5 bases. Here the sequenced sample was peripheral blood mononuclear cells (PBMCs), taken before the second cycle of nivolumab. This clonotype was obtained from a human donor with classical Hodgkin lymphoma. The DNA sequence is given as TGCGCCAGCAGCTCGACCGGGACGGCGAACACCGGGGAGCTGTTTTTT. Its protein product is CASSSTGTANTGELFF.